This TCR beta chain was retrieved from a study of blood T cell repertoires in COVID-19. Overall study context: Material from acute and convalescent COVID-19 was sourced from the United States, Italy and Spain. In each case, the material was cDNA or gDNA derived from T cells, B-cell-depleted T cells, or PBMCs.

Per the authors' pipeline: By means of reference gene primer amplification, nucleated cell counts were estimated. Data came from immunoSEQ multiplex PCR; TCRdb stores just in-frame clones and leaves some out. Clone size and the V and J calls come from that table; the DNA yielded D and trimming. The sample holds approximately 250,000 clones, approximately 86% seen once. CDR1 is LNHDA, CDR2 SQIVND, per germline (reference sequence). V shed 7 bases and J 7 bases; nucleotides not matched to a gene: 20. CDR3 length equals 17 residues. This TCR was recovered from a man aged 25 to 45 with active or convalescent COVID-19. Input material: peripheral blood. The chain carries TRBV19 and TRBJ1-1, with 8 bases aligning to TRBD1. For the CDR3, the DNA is TGTGCCAGTATCGACGGACAGGGAGGTCCTAAAAATGGTGAAGCTTTCTTT. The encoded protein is CASIDGQGGPKNGEAFF.